This TCR beta chain was retrieved from a study of cytomegalovirus exposure and HLA in healthy donors. This CDR3 has 12 residues. Trimming removed 3 bases at V and 5 bases at J, with 8 bases between. The germline V gene encodes CDR1 SGHAT and CDR2 FQNNGV. Study-level results: It has been reported that TCR beta sequences accurately predicted the HLA-A and HLA-B alleles of most subjects. The study had only CMV serostatus as immune exposure information. Sequencing likely generated an artifact that appeared as a cluster of highly shared sequence variants. A later analysis reportedly identified an Asian-associated ancestry cluster as carrying fewer N-insertions than the roughly 700-donor mean.

Notes on this clone: Its antigen is still unknown.

Both 60 Vbeta primers and 13 Jbeta primers went into the PCR. Here immunoSEQ multiplex PCR was the method, and the copy in TCRdb shows in-frame clones only, minus some. The table lists approximately 130,000 clones, around 72% of them singletons. Sequencing was carried out using PBMCs. This rearrangement joins TRBV11-2 to TRBJ2-7; possibly TRBD1 for D (5 bases). The clonotype comes from a human donor in good health. CDR3 in amino acids: CASSLNRNEQYF. The CDR3 DNA reads TGTGCCAGCAGCTTGAACAGGAACGAGCAGTACTTC.